These 26 T cell receptor beta chains came from one sample sequenced in a study of OX40 agonist ivuxolimab in advanced cancers. Receptor amplification or capture employed the immunoSEQ multiplex PCR assay. TCRdb stores this immuneACCESS table with in-frame sequences only. Part of the clones is absent; in the studies checked, under half of the shortfall reflects unresolved V genes, and no reason is known for the rest. The sample table lists tens of thousands of clones, about 92% of them with a count of one. Around 0.35% of the sample is taken by the ten largest. The sequencing used CD4+ or CD8+ T cells sorted from blood, collected in a trial of the OX40 agonist ivuxolimab. Source of these receptors: an adult with an advanced solid tumor such as melanoma, head and neck, liver or kidney cancer.

The rearrangement joins TRBV7-9 to TRBJ1-1, with a tentative D call TRBD1 (5 bases). Germline V gene data show CDR1 as SEHNR and CDR2 as FQNEAQ (reference sequence). Trimming took 5 bases from V and 4 from J, leaving 17 bases between them. This CDR3 has 15 amino acids. CDR3 protein: CASSPWGTVSTEAFF. The CDR3 DNA is TGTGCCAGCAGCCCCTGGGGGACCGTGAGCACTGAAGCTTTCTTT.

The chain is built from TRBV18 and TRBJ1-4; 9 bases agree with TRBD1. This CDR3 has 14 amino acids. Losses at the gene ends were 2 bases for V and 8 bases for J; bases not matched to a gene: 3. Germline V gene data show CDR1 as KGHSH and CDR2 as LQKENI. CDR3 in amino acids: CASSPGTGLEKLFF. CDR3 DNA: TGTGCCAGCTCACCAGGGACAGGGCTCGAAAAACTGTTTTTT. The whole variable domain, remainder taken from reference TRBV18 and TRBJ1-4, is NAGVMQNPRHLVRRRGQEARLRCSPMKGHSHVYWYRQLPEEGLKFMVYLQKENIIDESGMPKERFSAEFPKEGPSILRIQQVVRGDSAAYFCASSPGTGLEKLFFGSGTQLSVL.

In its sample, this clone was seen once. V is TRBV27 and J is TRBJ1-5; TRBD1 is a possible D gene (6 bases). The CDR3 spans 14 residues. Between the trimmed V and J ends, which lost 5 bases and 5 bases, there was a span of 13 bases. Germline assignment: CDR1 MNHEY and CDR2 SMNVEV (reference sequence). The CDR3 nucleotides read TGTGCCAGCAGTCCATGGGGGCCGGATCAGCCCCAGCATTTT. This gives the protein CASSPWGPDQPQHF.

The chain combines TRBV7-2 with TRBJ2-5; unclear D gene. Trimming cost V 5 bases and J 5 bases, with 12 bases left between them. The CDR3 length is 13 residues. Germline V gives CDR1 SGHTA, CDR2 FQGNSA. The CDR3 region is CASSPQSGETQYF. Written as DNA, the CDR3 is TGTGCCAGCAGCCCCCAATCGGGCGAGACCCAGTACTTC.

This clone has just one count. This sequence joins TRBV10-3 and TRBJ2-2; 8 nucleotides agree with TRBD1. The germline V gene has CDR1 ENHRY and CDR2 SYGVKD. Germline trimming cut 3 bases from V and 1 base from J; bases unmatched to any gene: 1. The CDR3 sequence is 15 residues long. This chain's CDR3 is CAISEQGGNTGELFF. In DNA form, the CDR3 reads TGTGCCATCAGTGAACAGGGGGGGAACACCGGGGAGCTGTTTTTT.

The chain couples TRBV9 to TRBJ1-4; no reliable D call. The CDR3 spans 14 residues. Trimming left V 1 base short and J 0 bases short, with 4 bases between. Germline V CDR1 and CDR2: SGDLS, YYNGEE. The DNA of the CDR3 is TGTGCCAGCAGCGTACACGCAACTAATGAAAAACTGTTTTTT. Amino acids: CASSVHATNEKLFF.

The V call is TRBV19, the J call TRBJ1-1; 7 nucleotides match TRBD1. The CDR3 loop spans 14 amino acids. Germline values: CDR1 LNHDA, CDR2 SQIVND (reference sequence). The V and J ends lost 6 bases and 1 base, in that order; junction bases with no gene match: 5. CDR3 loop: CASSQGQTNTEAFF. DNA of the CDR3: TGTGCCAGTAGCCAGGGACAGACGAACACTGAAGCTTTCTTT.

The chain carries TRBV7-6 and TRBJ2-5; D is unclear. Per the germline V gene, CDR1 is SGHVS and CDR2 is FNYEAQ. Trimming cost V 5 bases and J 2 bases, with 9 bases left between them. CDR3 size: 13 residues. The CDR3 loop reads CASSRRRQETQYF. The CDR3 DNA reads TGTGCCAGCAGCCGCAGACGGCAAGAGACCCAGTACTTC.

This chain connects TRBV28 to TRBJ2-3, with D possibly matching TRBD1 (6 bases). V lost 1 base and J 0 bases, leaving 14 bases between the germline ends. The CDR3 totals 17 residues. In germline, CDR1 is MDHEN, CDR2 SYDVKM. In DNA form, the CDR3 reads TGTGCCAGCAGTTTATTATCTGGGGGCCTAAGCACAGATACGCAGTATTTT. Protein product: CASSLLSGGLSTDTQYF.

The chain combines TRBV20-1 with TRBJ1-1, with no clear D. Trimming shortened V by 5 bases and J by 3 bases, and 7 bases separated the two germline ends. Germline CDR1 reads DFQATT; CDR2 reads SNEGSKA (reference sequence). The CDR3 sequence is 11 residues long. Written as DNA, the CDR3 is TGCAGTGCTGTGAGCCACACTGAAGCTTTCTTT. It codes for CSAVSHTEAFF.

The chain joins TRBV7-8 to TRBJ1-2, with D perhaps matching TRBD1 (6 bases). V lost 4 bases and J 3 bases, leaving 18 bases between the germline ends. CDR1 and CDR2 from the germline V gene are SGHVS and FQNEAQ. This CDR3 region has 16 residues. DNA for the CDR3: TGTGCCAGCAGCTGGGGGGCACAGGGTGCCCACTATGGCTACACCTTC. Amino acid sequence: CASSWGAQGAHYGYTF.

The chain carries TRBV7-3 and TRBJ1-1, with D possibly TRBD1 on 6 matching bases. CDR1 SGHTA and CDR2 FQGTGA come from the germline V gene. V lost 0 bases, J lost 4 bases, and 15 bases lay in between. CDR3 length: 16 residues. The CDR3 region is CASSLTGGWVSTEAFF. The CDR3 coding sequence is TGTGCCAGCAGCTTAACGGGGGGCTGGGTCAGCACTGAAGCTTTCTTT. Complete variable domain (other parts from reference TRBV7-3 and TRBJ1-1): GAGVSQTPSNKVTEKGKYVELRCDPISGHTALYWYRQSLGQGPEFLIYFQGTGAADDSGLPNDRFFAVRPEGSVSTLKIQRTERGDSAVYLCASSLTGGWVSTEAFFGQGTRLTVV.

The chain combines TRBV11-2 with TRBJ2-1; D may match TRBD1 or TRBD2 (6 bases each). V was clipped by 1 base and J by 7 bases, with 11 bases between them. Per germline, CDR1 SGHAT and CDR2 FQNNGV. CDR3 length equals 14 residues. The chain's CDR3 is CASSLGGALNEQFF. The CDR3 DNA sequence: TGTGCCAGCAGCTTAGGGGGGGCCCTAAATGAGCAGTTCTTC.

CDR3: CSVDPGQGVGELFF. CDR3 sequence (DNA): TGCAGCGTTGACCCGGGACAGGGGGTCGGGGAGCTGTTTTTT. The V and J genes are TRBV29-1 and TRBJ2-2, with 11 bases aligning to TRBD1. The CDR3 extends over 14 amino acids. V lost 3 bases, J lost 7 bases, and 4 bases stayed unmatched. Per germline, CDR1 SQVTM and CDR2 ANQGSEA.

This clone was counted once. J is TRBJ1-4 and V is TRBV7-9, with D tentatively TRBD1 (5 bases). Between the trimmed V and J ends, which lost 7 bases and 8 bases, there was a span of 14 bases. The CDR3 contains 13 residues. The germline V gene encodes CDR1 SEHNR and CDR2 FQNEAQ (reference sequence). CDR3 DNA: TGTGCCAGCACCGGCACAGGTCTGGAAAAACTGTTTTTT. Translating it yields CASTGTGLEKLFF.

This sequence joins TRBV5-4 and TRBJ1-2, with a tentative D call TRBD1 (6 bases). The CDR3 runs to 15 residues. V was trimmed by 1 base and J by 8 bases, leaving 18 bases between them. Germline CDR1 and CDR2: SGHNT and YYREEE (reference sequence). The CDR3 bases are TGTGCCAGCAGCTTGAAGGGGGGGGCCCCCGGAGGCTACACCTTC. Residues: CASSLKGGAPGGYTF.

This clone showed up just once. The chain carries TRBV27 and TRBJ1-1, with a tentative D call TRBD1 (6 bases). Trimming shortened V by 5 bases and J by 1 base, and 11 bases separated the two germline ends. The CDR3 covers 14 residues. Germline V lookup: CDR1 MNHEY, CDR2 SMNVEV (reference sequence). Here the CDR3 DNA reads TGTGCCAGCAGTGACTTAGGGGGGAACACTGAAGCTTTCTTT. Residues: CASSDLGGNTEAFF.

The chain uses TRBV18 and TRBJ1-1, with 7 bases identical to TRBD1. V was clipped by 2 bases and J by 0 bases; unmatched bases: 6. The CDR3 runs to 16 residues. CDR1 and CDR2 from the germline V gene are KGHSH and LQKENI. CDR3 residues: CASSPAGTAMNTEAFF. The CDR3 DNA sequence: TGTGCCAGCTCACCAGCCGGGACAGCCATGAACACTGAAGCTTTCTTT.

V gene TRBV2 combines with J gene TRBJ2-1, with 11 bases aligning to TRBD2. This CDR3 spans 15 amino acids. V lost 8 bases, J lost 10 bases, and 13 bases stayed unmatched. The germline V gene encodes CDR1 SNHLY and CDR2 FYNNEI. The CDR3 bases are TGTGCCAGCGAGGGGGCTGCACTAGCGGGGGCGGAGCAGTTCTTC. Translated, it gives CASEGAALAGAEQFF.

This rearrangement joins TRBV7-9 to TRBJ2-1; D perhaps matches TRBD2 (6 bases). CDR3 length: 14 amino acids. V was trimmed by 8 bases and J by 10 bases, leaving 21 bases between them. Germline CDR1 SEHNR, CDR2 FQNEAQ (reference sequence). CDR3 DNA sequence: TGTGCCAGCCGCCAACCCGGCGGGGCTGGGGAGCAGTTCTTC. Its translation is CASRQPGGAGEQFF.

This clone was observed once. V is TRBV27 and J is TRBJ1-1; 10 bases are shared with TRBD1. The CDR3 runs to 14 residues. From germline, CDR1 is MNHEY and CDR2 SMNVEV (reference sequence). V shed 4 bases and J 6 bases; nucleotides not matched to a gene: 5. CDR3 in DNA: TGTGCCAGCAGTTGGGGGACAGGGGTATCTGAAGCTTTCTTT. Its protein product is CASSWGTGVSEAFF.

The chain employs TRBV27 and TRBJ2-7, with TRBD2 matching over 14 bases. Germline trimming cut 5 bases from V and 3 bases from J; bases unmatched to any gene: 6. CDR3 length: 16 amino acids. Per germline, CDR1 MNHEY and CDR2 SMNVEV (reference sequence). As DNA, the CDR3 is TGTGCCAGCAGTCGTCCCGGGACTAGCGGGGGCTACGAGCAGTACTTC. This gives the protein CASSRPGTSGGYEQYF.

This rearrangement joins TRBV4-1 to TRBJ1-6; D possibly corresponds to TRBD1 (6 bases). V lost 4 bases and J lost 10, with 11 bases in between. In germline, CDR1 is MGHRA, CDR2 YSYEKL. This CDR3 is 13 amino acids long. DNA for the CDR3: TGCGCCAGCAGCCCAAGACAGGAGTCACCCCTCCACTTT. It is translated as CASSPRQESPLHF.

The sample holds one count of this clone. CDR3 protein: CASSAREGLINIQYF. The CDR3 DNA is TGCGCCAGCAGCGCGAGGGAGGGGCTGATAAACATTCAGTACTTC. The chain links TRBV5-1 to TRBJ2-4; 7 bases are shared with TRBD2. V dropped 4 bases and J dropped 6; count of bases not matched to a gene: 10. The CDR3 runs to 15 residues. The germline CDR1 and CDR2 sequences are SGHRS and YFSETQ.

CDR3 DNA: TGCGCCAGCAGCCAAAGCGGCGGGGGGAGCTCCTACGAGCAGTACTTC. Encoded protein: CASSQSGGGSSYEQYF. The rearrangement uses TRBV4-1 and TRBJ2-7; 8 bases line up with TRBD2. The CDR3 runs 16 residues. The V gene end was trimmed by 2 bases and the J gene end by 0 bases; junction bases not matched to a gene: 6. CDR1 is MGHRA and CDR2 is YSYEKL in the germline V gene.

This sequence joins TRBV7-3 and TRBJ1-3; no definite D call. CDR1 SGHTA and CDR2 FQGTGA come from the germline V gene. The CDR3 contains 15 residues. Trimming took 3 bases from V and 0 from J, leaving 9 bases between them. The CDR3 loop reads CASSFGRSSGNTIYF. The DNA for the CDR3 is TGTGCCAGCAGCTTTGGCAGGAGCTCTGGAAACACCATATATTTT. Drawing the rest from reference TRBV7-3 and TRBJ1-3, the complete variable domain is GAGVSQTPSNKVTEKGKYVELRCDPISGHTALYWYRQSLGQGPEFLIYFQGTGAADDSGLPNDRFFAVRPEGSVSTLKIQRTERGDSAVYLCASSFGRSSGNTIYFGEGSWLTVV.